The clone carrying this TCR beta chain was seen many times. TCRdb redid the calling of the 5' RACE reads with MiXCR, one entry per CDR3 protein. The sample holds some 300,000 distinct CDR3 sequences, roughly 4% seen once. The sample is drawn from a study of T cells after yellow fever vaccination. The TCR originated in a young man who received the YFV17D yellow fever vaccine. This sample comprised PBMCs, obtained on the day of the yellow fever booster vaccination.

CDR3 sequence reads: CASSHGLAGGHEQFF. The CDR3 DNA follows: TGTGCCAGCAGCCACGGACTAGCGGGGGGCCATGAGCAGTTCTTC. V usage is TRBV12-3 or TRBV12-4 and J usage is TRBJ2-1; 14 bases align to TRBD2. This CDR3 is built from 15 residues. V was pared by 6 bases and J by 8 bases, with 6 bases of the junction left unmatched.